This is a list of T cell receptor beta chains from one sample in a study of blood T cell repertoires in COVID-19. The assay was immunoSEQ multiplex PCR, and TCRdb's table has in-frame clones only and misses some. The profile shows 350,000 to 400,000 clones, approximately 89% of them singletons. Material: PBMCs or T cells enriched from blood (not recorded which). These TCRs come from a woman in her 30s who had recovered from COVID-19. CDR3s include the opening cysteine and the closing phenylalanine or tryptophan. A D gene is named only where the DNA matches it firmly. Where a row states a size, it is once, few, many or the class of an expanded clone; other rows omit it.

cdr3_nt	cdr3_aa	d_call	v_call	j_call	clone_size
TGTGCCAGCAGCCAAGATTTCCCCGGGGGGGGATACGAGCAGTACTTC	CASSQDFPGGGYEQYF	TRBD2	TRBV4-2	TRBJ2-7	NA
TGTGCTAGTGGTTTGGTACTAGGAGGGGCGGAGACCCAGTACTTC	CASGLVLGGAETQYF	NA	TRBV12-5	TRBJ2-5	NA
TGTGCCAGCAGTGACTCAGGAAGTAGCGGGGGGGAAAATGAGCAGTTCTTC	CASSDSGSSGGENEQFF	TRBD2	TRBV6-4	TRBJ2-1	few
TGCGCCAGCAGCGCACCCGGGGGGGGCTCTGGAAACACCATATATTTT	CASSAPGGGSGNTIYF	NA	TRBV4-1	TRBJ1-3	NA
TGTGCCAGCAGTGAAGTGACAGGGACCCACTCTGGAAACACCATATATTTT	CASSEVTGTHSGNTIYF	TRBD1	TRBV6-1	TRBJ1-3	NA
TGTGCCAGCAGCTTAGGGGCAATGTGGCAGGTCTATGGCTACACCTTC	CASSLGAMWQVYGYTF	NA	TRBV7-9	TRBJ1-2	NA
TGTGCCAGCAGCGCGAAGGGGGGGCTGGCAGATACGCAGTATTTT	CASSAKGGLADTQYF	NA	TRBV5-6	TRBJ2-3	NA
TGCGCCAGCAGCTTGAACAGTGCTTCCTACAATGAGCAGTTCTTC	CASSLNSASYNEQFF	NA	TRBV4-3	TRBJ2-1	NA
TGCGCCAGCAGCCAAAACCCCTGGGGGGACAGGGGACAGAGGCAGTACTTC	CASSQNPWGDRGQRQYF	TRBD1	TRBV4-3	TRBJ2-7	NA
TGTGCCAGCAGCTGGGTCGGGACTAGCGCAAGCGAGCAGTACTTC	CASSWVGTSASEQYF	TRBD2	TRBV5-6	TRBJ2-7	NA
TGTGCCAGCAGCCGAGGACAGGGACCCTACAATGAGCAGTTCTTC	CASSRGQGPYNEQFF	TRBD1	TRBV11-3	TRBJ2-1	once
TGTGCCAGCAGTCCCGCGGGGGGTCGTGGCTACACCTTC	CASSPAGGRGYTF	NA	TRBV6-2/TRBV6-3	TRBJ1-2	few
TGTGCCAGCAGTTTAACGGCGGGAGTGAGGGAGACCCAGTACTTC	CASSLTAGVRETQYF	TRBD2	TRBV28	TRBJ2-5	NA
TGTGCCAGCTCACCAGGCGGGGCGCCGGACGGAAACACCATATATTTT	CASSPGGAPDGNTIYF	NA	TRBV18	TRBJ1-3	NA
TGTGCCAGCAGCGTAGGACAGGGTTACACCGGGGAGCTGTTTTTT	CASSVGQGYTGELFF	TRBD1	TRBV7-8	TRBJ2-2	NA
TGTGCCTGGAAAGCCATAGGGGCCGAAAAACTGTTTTTT	CAWKAIGAEKLFF	NA	TRBV30	TRBJ1-4	once
TGTGCCAGCAGCGTAGTGGGTAGCGGGAGCCACACCGGGGAGCTGTTTTTT	CASSVVGSGSHTGELFF	TRBD2	TRBV9	TRBJ2-2	NA
TGTGCCAGCAGCTTCTGGGGGCCCACCTACAATGAGCAGTTCTTC	CASSFWGPTYNEQFF	NA	TRBV7-9	TRBJ2-1	once